Given below is one T cell receptor (beta chain) in context. Its antigen remains unknown. The diagnoses drew upon clinical symptoms, serum thyroxine and TRAb, thyroid ultrasound and orbital computed tomography. Sample collection date corresponds to first hyperthyroidism diagnosis, prior to any ophthalmopathy symptoms. This entry comes from a study of T cells in Graves' hyperthyroidism and ophthalmopathy. Study outcomes and limitations: The authors' 13 V-J model separated ophthalmopathy from stable hyperthyroidism. A median 6.5 months before onset, the model predicted ophthalmopathy.

Amplification yielded TCR beta CDR3 regions, with RNA transcripts as the source. During a first-round RT-PCR of the TCR CDR3, the HTBI primer set was used. TCRdb analysed the multiplex PCR reads with MiXCR anew, one entry per CDR3 protein. The sample lists about 720,000 distinct CDR3 sequences; about 17% were seen once. Germline V gene data show CDR1 as SGHVS and CDR2 as FNYEAQ. V dropped 5 bases and J dropped 5 bases, with 18 bases sitting between them. The CDR3 runs 15 residues. The receptor comes from a woman aged 45-65 years with Graves' hyperthyroidism that later progressed to Graves' ophthalmopathy. Sequenced input: blood. The J gene is TRBJ1-2, the V gene TRBV7-6; D is undetermined. The CDR3 sequence: CASSLRAGDPYGYTF. CDR3 sequence (DNA): TGTGCCAGCAGCCTCCGCGCTGGGGATCCTTATGGCTACACCTTC.